This TCR beta chain was recorded in a study of a mutant IDH1 vaccine in newly diagnosed glioma. As for this clone: The antigen remains unidentified.

TCRdb's copy holds only in-frame clones and misses some; the assay was immunoSEQ multiplex PCR. The sample has tens of thousands of clones, 65% to 85% seen once. Regarding time point: week 11, during vaccination. Every vaccine dose comprised 300 ug of mutant IDH1 20-mer peptide plus topical imiquimod. The CDR3 is 12 residues long. V lost 7 bases and J 5 bases, leaving 11 bases between the germline ends. Germline V gene lookup returns CDR1 MNHNS and CDR2 SASEGT. The rearrangement uses TRBV6-1 and TRBJ1-1; D gene unclear. This TCR was recovered from a man between 40 and 49 years old with glioma. Sequencing used PBMCs, obtained from a glioma patient whose treatment included an IDH1 peptide vaccine. The CDR3 region is CASKVGWTEAFF. The CDR3 DNA follows: TGTGCCAGCAAAGTGGGATGGACTGAAGCTTTCTTT.